This entry features one TCR beta chain sequence. The antigen it binds to is not known. One base away there is no much larger clone; base qualities are not given. V sheds 7 bases and J sheds 8 bases, leaving 8 bases between their ends. CDR1 is given as SEHNR and CDR2 as FQNEAQ, both from the germline V gene (reference sequence). The CDR3 measures 11 amino acids from cysteine to phenylalanine. Just the 33-base CDR3 DNA is kept, in frame starting at base 1. This sample was included in a study of T cell repertoires in cytomegalovirus infection (dated by TCRdb to about 2019). General notes on the study: Peptide stimulations targeted recently identified HLA-C-restricted CMV epitopes, whose presentation resists viral immunomodulation, together with well-studied HLA-B-restricted epitopes. Donor HLA type was relevant to the analysis, as public TCR beta signatures indicated carriage of CMV infection together with the matching HLA type.

Sequencing relied on an Illumina HiSeq 1500. The public reads were quality trimmed at Q25 with fastp and then assembled into clones with MiXCR by TCRdb, keeping productive beta chains. CDR3 protein duplicates are merged, each entry listing the most common genes and DNA. This sample lists about a million distinct CDR3 sequences; about a third were detected once. Of the sample, about 14% falls within the top ten clones. According to the study, the label for this sample's treatment or condition signals: in vitro stimulation with specific CMV peptide epitopes to enrich CMV-specific T cells. The paper's findings and limits, for the study overall: In both this cohort and an independent cohort of 352 donors, the cumulative frequency of public TCR beta family members distinguished carriers of CMV infection plus the relevant HLA type. The ex vivo response was dominated by HLA-C-restricted CMV-specific TCR beta clonotypes, which also provided the single most frequent clonotype in two of eight donors.

The receptor chain draws on TRBV7-9 and TRBJ2-2; no D gene is confidently identified. Specimen: cultured CD8+ T cells from PBMCs, collected from culture after CMV antigen stimulation. The TCR was taken from a human donor in good health (CMV status not recorded). Some clones in this sample may be carry-over from other donors' samples. The nucleotide sequence reads as follows: TGTGCCAGCACGCCGAGGGGGGAGCTGTTTTTT. It translates to CASTPRGELFF. The full variable domain, with segments outside the CDR3 supplied by the reference TRBV7-9 and TRBJ2-2 proteins, appears as DTGVSQNPRHKITKRGQNVTFRCDPISEHNRLYWYRQTLGQGPEFLTYFQNEAQLEKSRLLSDRFSAERPKGSFSTLEIQRTEQGDSAMYLCASTPRGELFFGEGSRLTVL.